This T cell receptor beta chain was identified during a study of human T cells and chemical hapten exposure. V lost 2 bases and J lost 2, with 19 bases in between. This CDR3 spans 18 amino acids. Regarding time point: pre-sensitization, week 0. Sample treatment: therapeutic diphenylcyclopropenone sensitization with weekly scalp DPC. The library tagged each cDNA molecule with unique molecular identifiers. The authors' processing: Per sample, the median was 95,638 TCRs, with values from around 24,000 to 710,000. TCRdb processed the RACE reads anew with MiXCR; each CDR3 protein has one entry. Clone size and V and J calls follow TCRdb, not the original study. Of 180,000 or so distinct CDR3 sequences detected, around 30% appear once; the ten largest clones hold just under 3%.

The sample here was whole blood, taken in connection with sensitization to the hapten diphenylcyclopropenone (DPC). This chain uses TRBV23-1 with TRBJ1-5; maybe TRBD1 (5 bases). TRBV23-1 is given ORF status, its function remaining uncertain. This TCR was sampled from a woman younger than 45 with alopecia areata. Some clones in this sample may be carry-over from other donors' samples. CDR3 amino acids: CASSQGKARLGGNQPQHF. The CDR3 nucleotides are TGCGCCAGCAGTCAAGGGAAAGCTCGCCTGGGGGGCAATCAGCCCCAGCATTTT.